The 22 T cell receptor beta chains reported below all come from one sample, sequenced in a study of shared clonotypes between healthy human individuals. Produced via immunoSEQ multiplex PCR; TCRdb's table is partial and in-frame only. The repertoire holds about 520,000 clones, with 60% to 80% as singletons. Input material: PBMCs. All receptors come from a woman aged 40-49 years in good health. Some clones in this sample may be carry-over from other donors' samples.

This chain links TRBV6-1 with TRBJ2-5, with D perhaps matching TRBD2 (5 bases). V lost 2 bases and J 5 bases, leaving 15 bases between the germline ends. CDR3 length equals 15 residues. CDR1 is MNHNS and CDR2 is SASEGT in the germline V gene. CDR3 loop: CASSELAVRGETQYF. The CDR3 DNA reads as TGTGCCAGCAGTGAACTCGCGGTTCGCGGGGAGACCCAGTACTTC.

The J gene is TRBJ2-7, the V gene TRBV6-6; D may be TRBD2 (6 bases). The CDR3 totals 14 residues. Trimming pared 7 bases from V and 6 bases from J, leaving 19 bases between. In germline, CDR1 is MNHNY, CDR2 SVGAGI (reference sequence). The CDR3: CASTYGQGGGEQYF. CDR3 sequence (DNA): TGTGCCAGCACCTACGGGCAGGGAGGTGGCGAGCAGTACTTC.

DNA of the CDR3: TGTGCCAGCAGTATCGCCCCCTTAGAAAAGACCCAGTACTTC. It yields the protein CASSIAPLEKTQYF. V is TRBV9 and J is TRBJ2-5; D is uncertain. V lost 5 bases to trimming and J lost 6 bases, with 17 bases between them. CDR3 size: 14 residues. Germline values: CDR1 SGDLS, CDR2 YYNGEE.

The chain has TRBV4-3 and TRBJ2-5; no clear D. The CDR3 loop spans 14 amino acids. Trimming removed 4 bases at V and 5 bases at J, with 14 bases between. Germline CDR1 reads LGHNA; CDR2 reads YSLEER. CDR3 nucleotides: TGCGCCAGCAGCCGCAGCCCCTTGGGGGAGACCCAGTACTTC. It yields the protein CASSRSPLGETQYF.

The chain couples TRBV4-1 to TRBJ2-7; D is perhaps TRBD2 (6 bases). This CDR3 is built from 13 residues. Germline CDR1 and CDR2: MGHRA and YSYEKL. V dropped 8 bases and J dropped 7 bases, with 18 bases sitting between them. CDR3 protein: CASQSSGVGEQYF. CDR3 DNA sequence: TGCGCCAGCCAGAGCTCGGGAGTGGGGGAGCAGTACTTC.

The rearrangement uses TRBV27 and TRBJ2-7, with 7 bases aligning to TRBD1. The trim removed 4 bases at V and 3 bases at J, leaving 18 bases unmatched. Germline CDR1 and CDR2: MNHEY and SMNVEV (reference sequence). The CDR3 is made up of 18 amino acids. CDR3 in amino acids: CASSSALRTGPILYEQYF. Written as DNA, the CDR3 is TGTGCCAGCAGTTCCGCCCTCAGGACAGGACCGATACTCTACGAGCAGTACTTC.

This clone appeared once. This sequence joins TRBV2 and TRBJ2-3; 13 nucleotides agree with TRBD2. The V and J ends lost 6 bases and 8 bases, in that order; junction bases with no gene match: 11. From germline, CDR1 is SNHLY and CDR2 FYNNEI. This CDR3 comprises 16 residues. The CDR3 bases are TGTGCCAGCAGCTCCCAAGGACTAGCGGGAGTGGGTACGCAGTATTTT. It is translated as CASSSQGLAGVGTQYF.

The rearrangement joins TRBV28 to TRBJ1-5; 7 nucleotides agree with TRBD1. Trimming at V came to 5 bases and at J to 5 bases, leaving 9 bases not matched to a gene. The CDR3 is made up of 15 amino acids. CDR1 is MDHEN, CDR2 SYDVKM, per germline. This CDR3 reads CASSTRDRWDQPQHF. The CDR3 DNA reads TGTGCCAGCAGTACCAGGGACAGATGGGATCAGCCCCAGCATTTT.

The rearrangement uses TRBV25-1 and TRBJ2-7; tentative D call: TRBD1 (5 bases). Germline CDR1 MGHDK, CDR2 SYGVNS. CDR3 length equals 13 residues. Trimming removed 0 bases from V and 10 bases from J, with 13 bases in between. The DNA of the CDR3 is TGTGCCAGCAGTGAATATCGGCAGGGTGACCAGTACTTC. Amino acid sequence: CASSEYRQGDQYF.

The genes are TRBV2 and TRBJ1-1; D gene uncertain. The V end was cut by 6 bases, the J end by 3 bases, with 14 bases between. CDR3 length: 14 residues. Germline assignment: CDR1 SNHLY and CDR2 FYNNEI. The CDR3 loop reads CASSLSGGDTEAFF. Here the CDR3 DNA reads TGTGCCAGCAGCCTCTCGGGTGGGGACACTGAAGCTTTCTTT.

The chain is built from TRBV19 and TRBJ1-5, with 9 bases identical to TRBD1. Germline CDR1 is LNHDA and CDR2 is SQIVND (reference sequence). This CDR3 comprises 15 residues. V dropped 4 bases and J dropped 6; count of bases not matched to a gene: 7. The CDR3 DNA reads TGTGCCAGTAGTACCCGAGACAGGGGGGGTCAGCCCCAGCATTTT. Residues: CASSTRDRGGQPQHF.

This chain links TRBV21-1 with TRBJ1-5. TRBV21-1 is a documented pseudogene. This CDR3 spans 17 amino acids. In nucleotides, the CDR3 is TGTGCCAGCAGCAAAAGCTCAAGATCCTATAGCAATCAGCCCCAGCATTTT. Residues: CASSKSSRSYSNQPQHF.

The chain carries TRBV7-9 and TRBJ2-1, with TRBD2 identical over 8 bases. Germline CDR1 is SEHNR and CDR2 is FQNEAQ (reference sequence). CDR3 size: 17 residues. With V trimmed by 5 bases and J by 6 bases, 15 bases remained unmatched. Here the CDR3 reads CASSLLGGLVVVNEQFF. The CDR3 DNA reads as TGTGCCAGCAGCCTCCTAGGGGGACTAGTGGTCGTCAATGAGCAGTTCTTC. Supplemented by reference TRBV7-9 and TRBJ2-1, the full variable domain reads DTGVSQNPRHKITKRGQNVTFRCDPISEHNRLYWYRQTLGQGPEFLTYFQNEAQLEKSRLLSDRFSAERPKGSFSTLEIQRTEQGDSAMYLCASSLLGGLVVVNEQFFGPGTRLTVL.

CDR3 region: CASSLAGVYEQYF. The CDR3 DNA is TGTGCCAGCAGTTTAGCGGGAGTCTACGAGCAGTACTTC. V usage is TRBV28 and J usage is TRBJ2-7, with 7 bases aligning to TRBD2. The CDR3 spans 13 residues. V was pared by 2 bases and J by 3 bases, with 1 base of the junction left unmatched. The germline CDR1 and CDR2 sequences are MDHEN and SYDVKM.

The chain couples TRBV7-9 to TRBJ2-2; TRBD2 matches at 10 bases. Per germline, CDR1 SEHNR and CDR2 FQNEAQ (reference sequence). V dropped 4 bases and J dropped 1; count of bases not matched to a gene: 3. The CDR3 covers 16 residues. The CDR3 loop reads CASSSTSGQNTGELFF. The CDR3 DNA follows: TGTGCCAGCAGCTCGACTAGCGGGCAGAACACCGGGGAGCTGTTTTTT.

This sequence joins TRBV15 and TRBJ1-1; TRBD1 matches 10 bases. CDR3 length: 16 residues. Germline-derived CDR1 and CDR2 are LNHNV and YYDKDF (reference sequence). The J segment lost 1 base and the V segment lost 5 bases, leaving 7 bases of the junction unmatched. CDR3 bases: TGTGCCACCAGCCAAGGACAGGGGGATTGGAACACTGAAGCTTTCTTT. Protein product: CATSQGQGDWNTEAFF.

The rearrangement uses TRBV10-2 and TRBJ1-5, with a tentative D call TRBD1 (5 bases). V was cut by 10 bases and J by 1 base, with 20 bases left in between. CDR1 and CDR2 from the germline V gene are WSHSY and SAAADI. The CDR3 is made up of 16 amino acids. For the CDR3, the DNA is TGCGCCACCTCGGAAGGGGCCCCGACGAGCAATCAGCCCCAGCATTTT. It is translated as CATSEGAPTSNQPQHF.

The CDR3 bases are TGCAGCGTTGGGACCCCGACATCCTACAATGAGCAGTTCTTC. Its translation is CSVGTPTSYNEQFF. The chain couples TRBV29-1 to TRBJ2-1, with D hard to call. Germline V lookup: CDR1 SQVTM, CDR2 ANQGSEA. This CDR3 comprises 14 residues. Trimming removed 4 bases at V and 1 base at J, with 11 bases between.

The chain recombines TRBV7-9 with TRBJ2-7; TRBD2 agrees at 12 bases. The V and J ends lost 3 bases and 5 bases, in that order; junction bases with no gene match: 11. Germline values: CDR1 SEHNR, CDR2 FQNEAQ (reference sequence). The CDR3 covers 17 residues. For the CDR3, the DNA is TGTGCCAGCAGCTTCCCGACTAGCGGGAGCCTACTGGACGAGCAGTACTTC. As protein: CASSFPTSGSLLDEQYF.

The J gene is TRBJ2-7, the V gene TRBV28, with a possible D match to TRBD2 (5 bases). Trimming removed 5 bases from V and 0 bases from J, with 11 bases in between. CDR1 and CDR2 (germline): MDHEN, SYDVKM. This CDR3 region has 14 residues. This CDR3 reads CASSPPSYSYEQYF. The CDR3 DNA reads as TGTGCCAGCAGTCCCCCTAGCTACTCCTACGAGCAGTACTTC.

The sample holds a few counts of this clone. The chain uses TRBV29-1 and TRBJ1-1; no reliable D call. The CDR3 sequence is 13 residues long. The germline V gene encodes CDR1 SQVTM and CDR2 ANQGSEA. V shed 5 bases and J shed 6 bases, with 16 bases lying between them. CDR3 in amino acids: CSVHTQLGSEAFF. CDR3 nucleotides: TGCAGCGTTCACACCCAGCTTGGTTCTGAAGCTTTCTTT.

V gene TRBV5-6 combines with J gene TRBJ1-4, with D possibly being TRBD1 (6 bases). The germline CDR1 and CDR2 sequences are SGHDT and YYEEEE. Trimming took off 0 bases at V and 7 bases at J, with 10 bases between the two ends. The CDR3 totals 14 residues. CDR3 bases: TGTGCCAGCAGCTTGGGGGGGCGCGGTGAAAAACTGTTTTTT. It is translated as CASSLGGRGEKLFF.